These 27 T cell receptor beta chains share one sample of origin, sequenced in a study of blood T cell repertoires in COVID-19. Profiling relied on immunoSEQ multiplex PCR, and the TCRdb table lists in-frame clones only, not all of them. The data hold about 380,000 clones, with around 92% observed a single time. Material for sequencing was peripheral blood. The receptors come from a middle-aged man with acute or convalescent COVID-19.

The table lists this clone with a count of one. The DNA for the CDR3 is TGTGCCAGCAGCGCCACAGGGGGTGGCAATCAGCCCCAGCATTTT. It encodes CASSATGGGNQPQHF. This chain links TRBV9 with TRBJ1-5, with TRBD1 identical over 8 bases. The CDR3 spans 15 residues. Germline V gives CDR1 SGDLS, CDR2 YYNGEE. V lost 3 bases, J lost 2 bases, and 4 bases stayed unmatched.

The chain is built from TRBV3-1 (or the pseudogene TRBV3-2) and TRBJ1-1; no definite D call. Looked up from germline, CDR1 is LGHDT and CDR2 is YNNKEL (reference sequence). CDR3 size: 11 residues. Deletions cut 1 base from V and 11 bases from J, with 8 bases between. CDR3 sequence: CASSQGKEAFF. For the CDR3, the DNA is TGTGCCAGCAGCCAAGGTAAGGAGGCTTTCTTT.

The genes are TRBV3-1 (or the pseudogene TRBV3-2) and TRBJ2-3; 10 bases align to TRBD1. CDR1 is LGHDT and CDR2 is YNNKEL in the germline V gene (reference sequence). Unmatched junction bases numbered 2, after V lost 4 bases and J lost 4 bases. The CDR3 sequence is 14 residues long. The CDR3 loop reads CASSRQGAADTQYF. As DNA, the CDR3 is TGTGCCAGCAGCCGACAGGGGGCCGCAGATACGCAGTATTTT.

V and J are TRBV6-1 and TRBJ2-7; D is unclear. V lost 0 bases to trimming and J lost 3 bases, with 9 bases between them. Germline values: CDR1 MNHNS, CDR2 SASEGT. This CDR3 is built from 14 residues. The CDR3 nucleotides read TGTGCCAGCAGTGAAGCGCTAGTCGGCTACGAGCAGTACTTC. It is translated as CASSEALVGYEQYF.

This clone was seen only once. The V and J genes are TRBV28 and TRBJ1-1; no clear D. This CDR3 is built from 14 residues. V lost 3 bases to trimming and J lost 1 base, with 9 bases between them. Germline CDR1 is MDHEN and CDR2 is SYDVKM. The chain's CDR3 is CASSLGQRNTEAFF. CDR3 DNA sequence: TGTGCCAGCAGTTTGGGTCAGCGGAACACTGAAGCTTTCTTT.

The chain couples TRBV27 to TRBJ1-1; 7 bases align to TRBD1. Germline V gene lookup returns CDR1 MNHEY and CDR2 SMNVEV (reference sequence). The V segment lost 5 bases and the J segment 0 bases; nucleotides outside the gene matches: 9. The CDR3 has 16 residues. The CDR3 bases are TGTGCCAGCAGTCTGACAGGGTTCGGGATGAACACTGAAGCTTTCTTT. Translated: CASSLTGFGMNTEAFF.

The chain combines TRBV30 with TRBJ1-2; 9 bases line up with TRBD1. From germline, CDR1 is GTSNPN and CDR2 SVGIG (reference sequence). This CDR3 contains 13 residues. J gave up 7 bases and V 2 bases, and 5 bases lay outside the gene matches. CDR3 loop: CAWSRDRVGGYTF. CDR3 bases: TGTGCCTGGAGTAGGGACAGGGTTGGTGGCTACACCTTC.

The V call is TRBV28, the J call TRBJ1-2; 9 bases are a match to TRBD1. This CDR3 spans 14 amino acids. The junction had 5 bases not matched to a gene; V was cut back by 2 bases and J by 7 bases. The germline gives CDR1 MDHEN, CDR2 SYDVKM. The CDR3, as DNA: TGTGCCAGCAGTTTACTGGACAGGGGAGGTGGCTACACCTTC. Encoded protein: CASSLLDRGGGYTF.

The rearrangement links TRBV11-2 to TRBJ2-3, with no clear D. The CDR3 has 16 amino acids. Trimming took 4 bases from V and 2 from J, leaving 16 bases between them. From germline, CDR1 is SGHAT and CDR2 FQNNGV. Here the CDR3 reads CASSYRGDVSTDTQYF. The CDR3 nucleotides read TGTGCCAGCAGCTATCGAGGCGACGTGTCCACAGATACGCAGTATTTT.

As DNA, the CDR3 is TGTGCCAGCAGTCCCCGGGGAGTCGAAGCTTTCTTT. Amino acid sequence: CASSPRGVEAFF. The chain is built from TRBV25-1 and TRBJ1-1, with unresolved D. The CDR3 covers 12 residues. Germline V lookup: CDR1 MGHDK, CDR2 SYGVNS. V was pared by 5 bases and J by 8 bases, with 12 bases between.

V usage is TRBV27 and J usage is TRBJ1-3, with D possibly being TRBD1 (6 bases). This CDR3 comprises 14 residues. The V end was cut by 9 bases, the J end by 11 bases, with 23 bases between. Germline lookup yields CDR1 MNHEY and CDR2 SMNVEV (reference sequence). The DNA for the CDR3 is TGTGCCAGAATACCCGGACAGCGGTCAAGGGCCATATATTTT. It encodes CARIPGQRSRAIYF.

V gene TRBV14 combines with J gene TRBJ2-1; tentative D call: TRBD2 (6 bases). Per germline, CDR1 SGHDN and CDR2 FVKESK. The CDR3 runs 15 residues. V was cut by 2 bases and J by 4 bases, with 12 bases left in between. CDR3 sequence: CASSQLRGWYNEQFF. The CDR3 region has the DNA TGTGCCAGCAGCCAATTGCGGGGTTGGTACAATGAGCAGTTCTTC.

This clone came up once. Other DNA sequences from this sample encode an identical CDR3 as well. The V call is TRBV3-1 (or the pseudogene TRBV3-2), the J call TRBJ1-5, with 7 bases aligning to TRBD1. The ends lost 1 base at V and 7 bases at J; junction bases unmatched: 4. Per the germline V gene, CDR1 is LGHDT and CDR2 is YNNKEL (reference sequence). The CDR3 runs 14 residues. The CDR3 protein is CASSQGQGGQPQHF. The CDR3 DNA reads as TGTGCCAGCAGCCAAGGACAGGGAGGCCAGCCCCAGCATTTT.

CDR3 DNA sequence: TGTGCCAGCAGCGAGGAGGGCGCCCCTTATGGCTACACCTTC. As protein: CASSEEGAPYGYTF. The chain links TRBV9 to TRBJ1-2; no clear D gene. The CDR3 is 14 residues long. The germline V gene has CDR1 SGDLS and CDR2 YYNGEE. Trimming shortened V by 3 bases and J by 5 bases, and 14 bases separated the two germline ends.

As DNA, the CDR3 is TGTGCCAGTAGAGCTAACTATGGCTACACCTTC. Translated, it gives CASRANYGYTF. This chain joins TRBV28 and TRBJ1-2; D is uncertain. Germline V gene data show CDR1 as MDHEN and CDR2 as SYDVKM. Trimming removed 9 bases at V and 0 bases at J, with 5 bases between. This CDR3 is built from 11 residues.

The CDR3, as DNA: TGTGCCAGCAGTTTACTTGGGGCTAGTACGCAGTATTTT. It translates to CASSLLGASTQYF. V is TRBV27 and J is TRBJ2-3, with a weak D call TRBD1 (5 bases). The CDR3 runs to 13 residues. V was shortened by 2 bases and J by 8 bases, with 11 bases between the two germline ends. Germline loops: CDR1 MNHEY, CDR2 SMNVEV (reference sequence).

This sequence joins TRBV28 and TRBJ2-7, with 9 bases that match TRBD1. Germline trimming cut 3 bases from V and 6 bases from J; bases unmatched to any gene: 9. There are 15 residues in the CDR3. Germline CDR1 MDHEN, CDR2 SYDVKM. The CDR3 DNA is TGTGCCAGCAGTTTCATCCGGACAGGGGTGAGCGAGCAGTACTTC. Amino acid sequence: CASSFIRTGVSEQYF. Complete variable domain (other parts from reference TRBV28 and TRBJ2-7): DVKVTQSSRYLVKRTGEKVFLECVQDMDHENMFWYRQDPGLGLRLIYFSYDVKMKEKGDIPEGYSVSREKKERFSLILESASTNQTSMYLCASSFIRTGVSEQYFGPGTRLTVT.

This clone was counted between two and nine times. CDR3 DNA: TGTGCCAGCAGCCATGCGGGGGGGCCCATCTCCTACAATGAGCAGTTCTTC. Protein sequence: CASSHAGGPISYNEQFF. The rearrangement joins TRBV3-1 (or the pseudogene TRBV3-2) to TRBJ2-1; 9 bases are a match to TRBD2. With 3 bases clipped from V and 0 bases from J, the junction kept 6 bases outside the gene matches. The germline CDR1 and CDR2 sequences are LGHDT and YNNKEL (reference sequence). This CDR3 region has 17 residues.

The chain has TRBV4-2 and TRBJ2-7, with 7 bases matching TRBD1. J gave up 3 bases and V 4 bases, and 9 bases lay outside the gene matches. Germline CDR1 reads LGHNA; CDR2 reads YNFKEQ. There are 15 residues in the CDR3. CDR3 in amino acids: CASSPEGDSDYEQYF. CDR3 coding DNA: TGTGCCAGCAGCCCCGAGGGGGACAGCGACTACGAGCAGTACTTC.

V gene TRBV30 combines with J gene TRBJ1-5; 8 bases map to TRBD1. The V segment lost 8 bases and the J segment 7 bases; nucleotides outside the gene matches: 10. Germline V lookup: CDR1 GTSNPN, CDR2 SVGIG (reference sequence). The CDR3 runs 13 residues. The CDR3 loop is CAIGQGQGQPQHF. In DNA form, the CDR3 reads TGTGCCATCGGACAGGGCCAGGGGCAGCCCCAGCATTTT. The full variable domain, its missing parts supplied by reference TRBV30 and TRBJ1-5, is SQTIHQWPATLVQPVGSPLSLECTVEGTSNPNLYWYRQAAGRGLQLLFYSVGIGQISSEVPQNLSASRPQDRQFILSSKKLLLSDSGFYLCAIGQGQGQPQHFGDGTRLSIL.

The CDR3 reads CASSLEGYTF. For the CDR3, the DNA is TGTGCCAGCAGTTTAGAGGGCTACACCTTC. The J gene is TRBJ1-2, the V gene TRBV28; D is ambiguous. Germline V gives CDR1 MDHEN, CDR2 SYDVKM. With 2 bases removed from V and 8 bases from J, the gap between germline ends came to 3 bases. The CDR3 runs to 10 residues.

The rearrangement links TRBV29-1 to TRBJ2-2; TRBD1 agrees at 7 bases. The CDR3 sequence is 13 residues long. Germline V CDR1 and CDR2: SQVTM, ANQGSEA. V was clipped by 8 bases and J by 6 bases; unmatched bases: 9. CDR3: CSTTGTAAGELFF. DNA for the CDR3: TGCAGCACGACAGGGACGGCGGCCGGGGAGCTGTTTTTT.

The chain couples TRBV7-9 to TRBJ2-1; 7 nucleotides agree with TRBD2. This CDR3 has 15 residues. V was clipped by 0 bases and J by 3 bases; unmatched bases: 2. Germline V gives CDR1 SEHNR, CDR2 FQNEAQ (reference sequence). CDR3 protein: CASSLASGFYNEQFF. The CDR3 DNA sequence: TGTGCCAGCAGCTTAGCTAGCGGGTTCTACAATGAGCAGTTCTTC.

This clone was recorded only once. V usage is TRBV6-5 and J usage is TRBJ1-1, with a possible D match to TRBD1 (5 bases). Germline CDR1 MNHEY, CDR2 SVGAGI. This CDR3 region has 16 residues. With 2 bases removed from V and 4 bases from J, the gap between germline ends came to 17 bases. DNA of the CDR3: TGTGCCAGCAGTTACCGGGTCAGGGAATTGGGCACTGAAGCTTTCTTT. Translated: CASSYRVRELGTEAFF.

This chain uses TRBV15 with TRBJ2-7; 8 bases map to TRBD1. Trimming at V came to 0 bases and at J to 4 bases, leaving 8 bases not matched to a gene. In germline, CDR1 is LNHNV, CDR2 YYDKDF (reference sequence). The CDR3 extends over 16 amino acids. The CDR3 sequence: CATSRDPGTGVYEQYF. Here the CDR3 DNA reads TGTGCCACCAGCAGAGACCCCGGGACAGGCGTATACGAGCAGTACTTC.

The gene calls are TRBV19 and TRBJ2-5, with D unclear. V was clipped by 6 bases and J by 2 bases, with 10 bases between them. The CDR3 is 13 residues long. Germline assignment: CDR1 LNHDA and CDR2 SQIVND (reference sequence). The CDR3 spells CASSPDGQETQYF. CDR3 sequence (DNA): TGTGCCAGTAGCCCTGACGGGCAAGAGACCCAGTACTTC. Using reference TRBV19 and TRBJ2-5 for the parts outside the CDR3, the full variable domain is DGGITQSPKYLFRKEGQNVTLSCEQNLNHDAMYWYRQDPGQGLRLIYYSQIVNDFQKGDIAEGYSVSREKKESFPLTVTSAQKNPTAFYLCASSPDGQETQYFGPGTRLLVL.

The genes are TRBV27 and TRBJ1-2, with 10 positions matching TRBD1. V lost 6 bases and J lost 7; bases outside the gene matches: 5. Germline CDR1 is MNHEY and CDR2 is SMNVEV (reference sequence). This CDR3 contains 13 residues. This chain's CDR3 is CASSPGTGVGYTF. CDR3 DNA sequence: TGTGCCAGCAGCCCCGGGACAGGGGTTGGCTACACCTTC.